This T cell receptor beta chain was retrieved from a study of long-term antiretroviral therapy in people with HIV (dated 2022 in TCRdb). Study-level background: The earliest samples were collected approximately a decade before the 2015 WHO recommendation for immediate ART, a period when ART was typically delayed until CD4 counts fell. No cross-contamination during QIAcube processing was shown when test extractions of a monoclonal T-cell line were performed alongside some 33 polyclonal samples. This retrospective serial study examined whether starting ART and sustained HIV suppression were associated with changes in the composition and diversity of the TRB repertoire in peripheral blood. A total of 150 to 200 cryopreserved PBMC samples were contributed to the cohort by 30 adults with confirmed HIV infection, with samples collected serially over a mean of around 6 years (range 1-12). Of the 30 participants with HIV, 10 to 11 were female.

Study-level results and caveats: Samples dated from the mid-2000s to the late 2010s, and the ART regimens used may be less effective than current ones. Compared with controls, HIV repertoires had narrower CDR3 length ranges, and the network structure pointed to an antigen-experienced repertoire that shifted only slightly toward naive after ART. A significant increase in TRB diversity was found to be associated with ART initiation, although TRB diversity was observed to remain significantly below that of transplant donor controls even after long-term ART. Because pre-ART samples had limited cell numbers, profiling was done on unsorted PBMC rather than on sorted CD4+ and CD8+ T cells. Expanded TRB clones identified before ART initiation dominated the repertoire at all time points, although this dominance fluctuated and declined in many PLHIV after ART. No data were available on ART adherence, viral resistance or therapy changes, limiting inferences about post-ART repertoire changes. Since PBMC availability was limited, sequencing covered only the TCR beta chain, with no alpha chain pairing.

To be included, a participant needed at least one PBMC sample from before ART initiation plus at least two post-ART samples. Every participant with HIV received treatment in the United States of America. Before DNA extraction, cryopreserved samples of roughly 0.9-11 million PBMC were thawed and then washed. At the time of the earliest PBMC sample for each participant with HIV, ages ranged from about 20 to 54 years. Per participant, PBMC samples came from 1-4 timepoints prior to ART initiation and 2-8 timepoints following ART initiation, for a median of 7 samples. For every participant, serial HIV viral load, CD4+ T-cell count, ART history and demographic data were obtained. Using a Qiagen kit on a QIAcube, genomic DNA was extracted from unsorted PBMC, with samples processed in batches of 12. The immunoSEQ hsTCRB v3.0 assay was used at survey level resolution for TRB variable region sequencing. TRB sequencing targeted a depth of about 40,000-50,000 T-cell genomes per sample. An Illumina MiSeq with a v3 150-cycle kit was used to sequence the pooled TRB libraries. As for how the authors treated the data: Analysis of repertoires was carried out in R inside a reproducible Nextflow workflow spanning QC, data transformation and analysis. LymphoSeq2, an R package for exploring AIRR-Seq data, was used to implement custom analyses. A handful of samples that produced fewer than 5000 total TRB sequences were removed, so under 200 HIV repertoires were analyzed. Among the 190 or so HIV repertoires that were kept, some 61 were collected before ART initiation and roughly 130 were collected after ART initiation. Repertoires were downsampled to 5000 TRB nucleotide sequences, with summary statistics averaged over 100 downsampling iterations. The analysis kept only TRB sequences whose CDR3 regions were at least seven amino acids long. Two measures captured diversity: a Shannon entropy-derived clonality score and the Gini coefficient. Repertoire networks linked the top 5000 CDR3 amino acid sequences whenever two sequences differed by an edit distance of one. For TRB CDR3 amino acid sequences, GLIPH2 was used to predict antigen specificity groups and MHC restriction. To flag known CMV, EBV, HIV or tissue antigen associations, CDR3 amino acid sequences were matched against VDJdb and McPAS-TCR. Pre-ART, post-ART and control groups were compared with Wilcoxon signed-rank tests and Holm-Bonferroni correction. TCRdb took over this immuneACCESS table, retaining in-frame rearrangements with V and J assigned. Such tables are incomplete; in checked studies, under half of the missing clones stem from an unresolved V gene, and the remainder is unexplained. V and J calls and clone size are copied from that table; D and trimming were computed from the DNA. Across this sample there are around 13,000 clones, with 65% to 80% seen only once. The top ten clonotypes cover roughly 26% of the sample.

As regards this clone: Its antigen specificity is not known. Qualities for individual bases were not recorded, and no much larger clone is one base off.

Reading the germline V gene (reference sequence) gives CDR1 MNHEY and CDR2 SMNVEV. From V the trimming removes 6 bases and from J it removes 2 bases, while the gene matches leave 4 bases of the junction unaccounted for. The CDR3 holds 14 amino acids from the cysteine to the phenylalanine. Only the CDR3 portion is preserved as DNA: 42 bases, with reading frame beginning at the first base. The sample in question was unsorted PBMCs, obtained 3.1 years after starting antiretroviral therapy. Recombination joined TRBV27 with TRBJ2-3, and 8 junctional nucleotides match TRBD2. The receptor was isolated from a man aged 40-49 years with HIV. The sequenced DNA: TGTGCCAGCAGGCGGGGGGCCGCCACAGATACGCAGTATTTT. Translated, this gives CASRRGAATDTQYF.